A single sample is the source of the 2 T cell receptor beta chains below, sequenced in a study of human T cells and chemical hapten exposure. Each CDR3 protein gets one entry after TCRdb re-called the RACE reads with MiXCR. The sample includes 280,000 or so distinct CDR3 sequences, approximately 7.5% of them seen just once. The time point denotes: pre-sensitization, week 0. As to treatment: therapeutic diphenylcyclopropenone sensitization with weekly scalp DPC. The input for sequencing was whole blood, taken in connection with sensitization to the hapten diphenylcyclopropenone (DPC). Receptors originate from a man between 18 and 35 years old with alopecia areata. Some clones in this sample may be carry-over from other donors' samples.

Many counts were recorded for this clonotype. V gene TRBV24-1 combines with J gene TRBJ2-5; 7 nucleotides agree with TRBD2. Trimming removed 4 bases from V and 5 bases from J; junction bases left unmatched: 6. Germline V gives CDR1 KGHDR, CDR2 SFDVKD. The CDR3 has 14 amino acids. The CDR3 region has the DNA TGTGCCACCAGTGACGGGGGGAGCTTGGAGACCCAGTACTTC. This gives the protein CATSDGGSLETQYF.

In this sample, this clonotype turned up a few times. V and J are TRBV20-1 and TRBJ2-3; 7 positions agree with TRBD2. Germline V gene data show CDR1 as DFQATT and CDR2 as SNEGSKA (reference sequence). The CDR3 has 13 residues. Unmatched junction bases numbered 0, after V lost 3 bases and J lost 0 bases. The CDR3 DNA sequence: TGCAGTGCTAGTAGCGGGAGCACAGATACGCAGTATTTT. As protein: CSASSGSTDTQYF.